Following are 8 T cell receptor beta chains from one sample sequenced in a study of T cells in Graves' hyperthyroidism and ophthalmopathy. Researchers took RNA transcripts and amplified the TCR beta CDR3 regions from them. With the HTBI primer set, the TCR CDR3 went through a first round of RT-PCR. TCRdb ran MiXCR on the multiplex PCR reads and lists one entry per CDR3 protein. The sample has 600,000 to 700,000 distinct CDR3 sequences, approximately 42% seen once. Material for sequencing was peripheral blood or thyroid tissue (not recorded which). The receptors derive from an adult man with Graves' disease, either hyperthyroidism or ophthalmopathy (not recorded which).

This clonotype appeared a few times. The rearrangement uses TRBV2 and TRBJ2-7; TRBD1 is a possible D gene (6 bases). Germline V gives CDR1 SNHLY, CDR2 FYNNEI. The CDR3 loop spans 14 amino acids. V was shortened by 5 bases and J by 6 bases, with 17 bases between the two germline ends. CDR3 amino acids: CASSWGLNRAEQYF. The CDR3 region has the DNA TGTGCCAGCAGTTGGGGGCTCAACCGGGCCGAGCAGTACTTC. Full variable domain (remainder filled in from reference TRBV2 and TRBJ2-7): EPEVTQTPSHQVTQMGQEVILRCVPISNHLYFYWYRQILGQKVEFLVSFYNNEISEKSEIFDDQFSVERPDGSNFTLKIRSTKLEDSAMYFCASSWGLNRAEQYFGPGTRLTVT.

The table lists this clonotype with many counts. This sequence joins TRBV2 and TRBJ2-3; D not certain. In germline, CDR1 is SNHLY, CDR2 FYNNEI. Deletions cut 6 bases from V and 1 base from J, with 5 bases between. The CDR3 runs 12 residues. The CDR3 reads CASSGGTDTQYF. CDR3 coding DNA: TGTGCCAGCAGCGGCGGCACAGATACGCAGTATTTT. Together with reference TRBV2 and TRBJ2-3, the CDR3 gives the full variable domain: EPEVTQTPSHQVTQMGQEVILRCVPISNHLYFYWYRQILGQKVEFLVSFYNNEISEKSEIFDDQFSVERPDGSNFTLKIRSTKLEDSAMYFCASSGGTDTQYFGPGTRLTVL.

The table lists this clonotype with a few counts. V usage is TRBV20-1 and J usage is TRBJ2-7; perhaps TRBD2 as D (6 bases). CDR1 is DFQATT, CDR2 SNEGSKA, per germline (reference sequence). This CDR3 is built from 14 residues. The V end lost 3 bases, the J end lost 3 bases, and 15 bases lay between the germline ends. The CDR3 sequence is CSAREGAYYYEQYF. CDR3 DNA: TGCAGTGCTAGGGAGGGAGCTTATTACTACGAGCAGTACTTC.

This chain joins TRBV2 and TRBJ2-5; D not certain. The germline V and J ends were trimmed by 4 bases and 4 bases, with 19 bases remaining between them. Germline CDR1 SNHLY, CDR2 FYNNEI. The CDR3 contains 16 residues. The DNA of the CDR3 is TGTGCCAGCAGTGGGTTAGTAGCACTTGGCCGAGAGACCCAGTACTTC. Translating it yields CASSGLVALGRETQYF.

The rearrangement joins TRBV10-3 to TRBJ1-2; 9 bases map to TRBD1. Per the germline V gene, CDR1 is ENHRY and CDR2 is SYGVKD. With 8 bases clipped from V and 2 bases from J, the junction kept 9 bases outside the gene matches. The CDR3 runs to 15 residues. CDR3 in amino acids: CAIGETGTGNYGYTF. The CDR3 DNA follows: TGTGCCATCGGGGAAACCGGGACAGGGAACTATGGCTACACCTTC.

This clonotype has ten or more counts. V is TRBV15 and J is TRBJ1-1; D perhaps matches TRBD1 (5 bases). This CDR3 has 14 amino acids. Germline lookup yields CDR1 LNHNV and CDR2 YYDKDF (reference sequence). The germline V and J ends were trimmed by 0 bases and 1 base, with 6 bases remaining between them. The CDR3 DNA reads TGTGCCACCAGCAGAGAGGGGGGGAACACTGAAGCTTTCTTT. Amino acids: CATSREGGNTEAFF.

There are a few counts of this clonotype. The CDR3 bases are TGCAGTGCTAGAGATCGGCAGACAGGGGCTGGAAACACCATATATTTT. Amino acid sequence: CSARDRQTGAGNTIYF. V and J are TRBV20-1 and TRBJ1-3, with 8 bases aligning to TRBD1. The CDR3 totals 16 residues. V was clipped by 0 bases and J by 2 bases; unmatched bases: 6. CDR1 is DFQATT, CDR2 SNEGSKA, per germline (reference sequence).

Remarks on this clonotype: A much bigger clone sits one base away, suggesting this may be a read error. This rearrangement joins TRBV7-9 to TRBJ2-2, with D hard to call. The CDR3 loop spans 14 amino acids. Germline V gene lookup returns CDR1 SEHNR and CDR2 FQNEAQ (reference sequence). The CDR3 is CVSSPDGNTGELFF. The CDR3 DNA reads as TGTGTCAGCAGCCCTGACGGGAACACCGGGGAGCTGTTTTTT.